This entry lists 5 T cell receptor beta chains sequenced from one sample in a study of identical twins. A single record per CDR3 protein comes from TCRdb applying MiXCR to the 5' RACE reads. The top ten clones hold roughly 2% of a sample with approximately 220,000 distinct CDR3 sequences, 6% to 9% of them seen once. The same data also contributed to another study, on yellow fever vaccine responses in identical twins.

The sequenced material came from memory (CD45RO+) T cells sorted from blood. These receptors came from a woman in her late teens or twenties in good health.

V is TRBV3-1 and J is TRBJ1-1, with a possible D match to TRBD1 (5 bases). The CDR3 runs to 17 residues. Germline CDR1 is LGHDT and CDR2 is YNNKEL (reference sequence). V was pared by 1 base and J by 4 bases, with 19 bases between. The CDR3 sequence: CASSQGFTGLKSTEAFF. The CDR3 nucleotides read TGTGCCAGCAGCCAAGGGTTTACAGGATTGAAAAGCACTGAAGCTTTCTTT. Combining the CDR3 with reference TRBV3-1 and TRBJ1-1 gives the whole variable domain DTAVSQTPKYLVTQMGNDKSIKCEQNLGHDTMYWYKQDSKKFLKIMFSYNNKELIINETVPNRFSPKSPDKAHLNLHINSLELGDSAVYFCASSQGFTGLKSTEAFFGQGTRLTVV.

The sample holds a few counts of this clonotype. The rearrangement links TRBV7-2 to TRBJ1-2; D ambiguous. CDR3 length: 15 amino acids. Germline values: CDR1 SGHTA, CDR2 FQGNSA. The germline V and J ends were trimmed by 4 bases and 4 bases, with 16 bases remaining between them. CDR3 sequence: CASSSSAAAGYGYTF. The DNA for the CDR3 is TGTGCCAGCAGCTCTTCAGCGGCGGCGGGCTATGGCTACACCTTC.

This clonotype was observed at least ten times. The chain couples TRBV9 to TRBJ1-1; no clear D gene. There are 14 residues in the CDR3. Germline V gene sequence: CDR1 SGDLS, CDR2 YYNGEE. Trimming left V 0 bases short and J 3 bases short, with 9 bases between. CDR3 region: CASSVGGWDTEAFF. CDR3 in DNA: TGTGCCAGCAGCGTAGGAGGTTGGGACACTGAAGCTTTCTTT.

V gene TRBV12-3 or TRBV12-4 combines with J gene TRBJ1-1; D is unclear. The CDR3 loop spans 14 amino acids. V gave up 2 bases and J gave up 6 bases, with 13 bases separating them. CDR3 residues: CASSLKGGRAEAFF. The CDR3 nucleotides are TGTGCCAGCAGTTTAAAGGGAGGGCGGGCTGAAGCTTTCTTT.

This clonotype came up many times. The V and J genes are TRBV29-1 and TRBJ1-2; D remains ambiguous. Trimming removed 7 bases at V and 6 bases at J, with 12 bases between. Germline V lookup: CDR1 SQVTM, CDR2 ANQGSEA. The CDR3 extends over 11 amino acids. The CDR3 loop is CSGLNADGYTF. The CDR3 DNA sequence: TGCAGCGGTCTGAATGCGGATGGCTACACCTTC.